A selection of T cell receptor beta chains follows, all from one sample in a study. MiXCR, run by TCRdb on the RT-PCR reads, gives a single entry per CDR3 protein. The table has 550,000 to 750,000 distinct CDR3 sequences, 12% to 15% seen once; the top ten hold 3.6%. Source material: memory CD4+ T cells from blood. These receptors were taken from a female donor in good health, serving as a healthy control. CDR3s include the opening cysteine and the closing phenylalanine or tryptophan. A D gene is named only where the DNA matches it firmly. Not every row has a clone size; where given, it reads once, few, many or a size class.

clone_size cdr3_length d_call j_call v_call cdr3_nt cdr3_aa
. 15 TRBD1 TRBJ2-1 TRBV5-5 TGTGCCAGCAGCGTTAACCGGGACAGATACAATGAGCAGTTCTTC CASSVNRDRYNEQFF
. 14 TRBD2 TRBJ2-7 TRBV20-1 TGCAGTGCTAGCTATGTTAGCGGGACCTACGAGCAGTACTTC CSASYVSGTYEQYF
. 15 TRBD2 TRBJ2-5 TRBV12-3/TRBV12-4 TGTGCCAGCGCGGGCTTCGCGGGGGGCGGGGAGACCCAGTACTTC CASAGFAGGGETQYF
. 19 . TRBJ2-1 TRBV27 TGTGCCAGCAAGACCCGGGGACAGAATTTTTGGGGGGGCAACAATGAGCAGTTCTTC CASKTRGQNFWGGNNEQFF
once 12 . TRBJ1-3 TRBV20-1 TGCAGTGCCCCAGGGTCCGGAAACACCATATATTTT CSAPGSGNTIYF
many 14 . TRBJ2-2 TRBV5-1 TGCGCCAGCAGTATAGGACCGGCGGGCGGGGAGCTGTTTTTT CASSIGPAGGELFF
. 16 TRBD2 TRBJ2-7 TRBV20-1 TGCAGTGCTAGAGTTGGGACGCTGCGGGGGACCTACGAGCAGTACTTC CSARVGTLRGTYEQYF
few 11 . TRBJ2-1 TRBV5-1 TGCGCCAGCAGCACGTGCCGTGGGCAGTTCTTC CASSTCRGQFF
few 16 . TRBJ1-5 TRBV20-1 TGCAGTGCTTCTTCATGGGGGAGTTACGTCGATCAGCCCCAGCATTTT CSASSWGSYVDQPQHF
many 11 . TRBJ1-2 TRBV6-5 TGTGCCAGCAGTTCCGAAGGCGGCTACACCTTC CASSSEGGYTF
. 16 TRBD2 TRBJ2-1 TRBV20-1 TGCAGTGCTAATCCTACGACTAGCGGGAGCTACAATGAGCAGTTCTTC CSANPTTSGSYNEQFF
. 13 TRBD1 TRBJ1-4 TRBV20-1 TGCAGTGCCGGGACAGGGGCTAATGAAAAACTGTTTTTT CSAGTGANEKLFF
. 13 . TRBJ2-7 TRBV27 TGTGCCAGCAGTTTTCGAAATTCCTACGAGCAGTACTTC CASSFRNSYEQYF
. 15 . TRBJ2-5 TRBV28 TGTGCCAGCAGTTTGATGGGGACTTCGAAAGAGACCCAGTACTTC CASSLMGTSKETQYF
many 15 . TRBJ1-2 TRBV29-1 TGCAGCGTTGAAGAGCCAGACCATCCAAACTATGGCTACACCTTC CSVEEPDHPNYGYTF
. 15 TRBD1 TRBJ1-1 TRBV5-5 TGTGCCAGCAGCTCCCCGGGACAGGGGGCGGCTGAAGCTTTCTTT CASSSPGQGAAEAFF
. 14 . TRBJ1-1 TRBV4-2 TGTGCCAGCAGCCAAGACGGGTACAACACTGAAGCTTTCTTT CASSQDGYNTEAFF
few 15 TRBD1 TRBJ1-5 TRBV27 TGTGCCAGCAGTTTATTCTACAGGGGGAATCAGCCCCAGCATTTT CASSLFYRGNQPQHF
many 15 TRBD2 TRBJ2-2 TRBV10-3 TGTGCCATGAGTTGGGGACTAGCGGGAGCCGGGGAGCTGTTTTTT CAMSWGLAGAGELFF
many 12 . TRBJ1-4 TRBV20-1 TGCAGTGCTAGAGATCGAGTGGAAAAACTGTTTTTT CSARDRVEKLFF
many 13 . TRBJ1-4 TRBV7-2 TGTGCCAGCAGGAAACCGACGGTTGAAAAACTGTTTTTT CASRKPTVEKLFF
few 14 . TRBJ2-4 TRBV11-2 TGTGCCAGCAGCCCAGTCGAACGGAGAAACATTCAGTACTTC CASSPVERRNIQYF
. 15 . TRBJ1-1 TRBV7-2 TGTGCCAGCAGCGAACGACTGGCCAAGGGCACTGAAGCTTTCTTT CASSERLAKGTEAFF